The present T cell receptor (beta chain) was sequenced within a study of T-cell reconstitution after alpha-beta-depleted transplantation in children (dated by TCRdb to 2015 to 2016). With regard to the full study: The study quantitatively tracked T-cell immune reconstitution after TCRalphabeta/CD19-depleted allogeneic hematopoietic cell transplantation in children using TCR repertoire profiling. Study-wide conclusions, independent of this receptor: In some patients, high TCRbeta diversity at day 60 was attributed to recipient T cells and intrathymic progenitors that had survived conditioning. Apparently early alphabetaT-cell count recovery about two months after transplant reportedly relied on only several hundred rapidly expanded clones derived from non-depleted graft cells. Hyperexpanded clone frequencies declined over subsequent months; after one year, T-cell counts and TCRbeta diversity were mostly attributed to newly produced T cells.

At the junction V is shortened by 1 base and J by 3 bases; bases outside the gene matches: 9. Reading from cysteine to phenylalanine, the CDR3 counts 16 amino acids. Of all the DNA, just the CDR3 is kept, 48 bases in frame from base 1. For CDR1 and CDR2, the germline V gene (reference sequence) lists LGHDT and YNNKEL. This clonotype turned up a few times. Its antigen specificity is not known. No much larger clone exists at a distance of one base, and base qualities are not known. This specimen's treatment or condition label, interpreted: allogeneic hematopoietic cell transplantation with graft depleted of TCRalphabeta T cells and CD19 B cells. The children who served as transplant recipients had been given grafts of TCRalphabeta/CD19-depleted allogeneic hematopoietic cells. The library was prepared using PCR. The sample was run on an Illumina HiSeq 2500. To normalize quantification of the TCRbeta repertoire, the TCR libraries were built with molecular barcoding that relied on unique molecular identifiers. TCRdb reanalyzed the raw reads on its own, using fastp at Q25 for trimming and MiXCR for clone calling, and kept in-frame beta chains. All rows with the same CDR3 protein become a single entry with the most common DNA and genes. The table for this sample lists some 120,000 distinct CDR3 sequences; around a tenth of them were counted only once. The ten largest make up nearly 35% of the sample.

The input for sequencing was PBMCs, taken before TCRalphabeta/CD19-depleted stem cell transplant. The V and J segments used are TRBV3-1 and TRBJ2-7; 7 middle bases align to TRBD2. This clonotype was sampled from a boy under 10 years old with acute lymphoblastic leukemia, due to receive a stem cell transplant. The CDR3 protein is CASSQVGSGALYEQYF. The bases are TGTGCCAGCAGCCAAGTGGGCAGCGGGGCCCTCTACGAGCAGTACTTC.